The 10 T cell receptor beta chains listed next were all sequenced from one sample in a study of T cell responses to AZD1222 COVID-19 vaccine. Method: immunoSEQ multiplex PCR; TCRdb's copy keeps in-frame clones and lacks some. This sample carries tens of thousands of clones, about nine tenths of them seen once, and the ten largest clones take roughly 3%. The sample was peripheral blood, taken 28 days after the second AZD1222 dose. These receptors all stem from an adult who received the AZD1222 COVID-19 vaccine.

This rearrangement joins TRBV9 to TRBJ1-2; the match to TRBD1 covers 9 bases. The length of the CDR3 is 15 residues. Looked up from germline, CDR1 is SGDLS and CDR2 is YYNGEE. Trimming cost V 0 bases and J 3 bases; bases outside gene matches: 3. The CDR3 sequence is CASSVDWTGDYGYTF. The CDR3 DNA reads TGTGCCAGCAGCGTAGATTGGACAGGGGACTATGGCTACACCTTC.

The chain carries TRBV3-1 (or the pseudogene TRBV3-2) and TRBJ2-1, with 9 nucleotides matching TRBD2. This CDR3 contains 17 residues. With 0 bases clipped from V and 3 bases from J, the junction kept 6 bases outside the gene matches. CDR1 is LGHDT and CDR2 is YNNKEL in the germline V gene (reference sequence). In nucleotides, the CDR3 is TGTGCCAGCAGCCAAGACCTCGCTAGCGGGAACTACAATGAGCAGTTCTTC. This sequence encodes CASSQDLASGNYNEQFF.

The chain employs TRBV6-5 and TRBJ1-1; tentatively, D is TRBD1 (6 bases). Germline V gives CDR1 MNHEY, CDR2 SVGAGI. This CDR3 region has 13 residues. The germline V and J ends were trimmed by 6 bases and 4 bases, with 12 bases remaining between them. CDR3: CASRVRGFTEAFF. CDR3 DNA sequence: TGTGCCAGCAGAGTAAGGGGGTTCACTGAAGCTTTCTTT.

CDR3 sequence (DNA): TGTGCCAGCAGCTCACAGAGTCCCACTGAAGCTTTCTTT. This sequence encodes CASSSQSPTEAFF. V gene TRBV6-5 combines with J gene TRBJ1-1; D unresolved. Germline CDR1 MNHEY, CDR2 SVGAGI. The length of the CDR3 is 13 residues. V was shortened by 6 bases and J by 4 bases, with 12 bases between the two germline ends.

The chain links TRBV30 to TRBJ1-1; D not resolved. The germline V gene has CDR1 GTSNPN and CDR2 SVGIG (reference sequence). V lost 2 bases, J lost 6 bases, and 13 bases lay in between. The CDR3 consists of 13 residues. DNA for the CDR3: TGTGCCTGGAGTAATCTCCCCGGGGCTGAAGCTTTCTTT. Amino acids: CAWSNLPGAEAFF. Filled out from reference TRBV30 and TRBJ1-1, the complete variable domain reads SQTIHQWPATLVQPVGSPLSLECTVEGTSNPNLYWYRQAAGRGLQLLFYSVGIGQISSEVPQNLSASRPQDRQFILSSKKLLLSDSGFYLCAWSNLPGAEAFFGQGTRLTVV.

V gene TRBV4-1 combines with J gene TRBJ2-7; TRBD1 matches at 8 bases. CDR3 length equals 14 residues. Trimming took 5 bases from V and 7 from J; bases not matched to a gene: 10. The germline CDR1 and CDR2 sequences are MGHRA and YSYEKL. The CDR3 loop reads CASSKAPGGGEQYF. CDR3 nucleotides: TGCGCCAGCAGCAAAGCCCCAGGGGGCGGAGAGCAGTACTTC.

The chain has TRBV15 and TRBJ1-5, with D possibly being TRBD1 (5 bases). The ends were cut back, 1 base at V and 2 bases at J, with 9 bases in the middle. The CDR3 runs to 15 residues. Germline V CDR1 and CDR2: LNHNV, YYDKDF (reference sequence). The CDR3 region has the DNA TGTGCCACCAGCAGAGTGGGGCAAGGCAATCAGCCCCAGCATTTT. Its translation: CATSRVGQGNQPQHF.

The V and J genes are TRBV9 and TRBJ2-3; the match to TRBD2 covers 16 bases. There are 17 residues in the CDR3. Germline-derived CDR1 and CDR2 are SGDLS and YYNGEE. The CDR3 DNA sequence: TGTGCGGCTATGGGACTAGCGGGAGGGTTGAGCACAGATACGCAGTATTTT. This codes for CAAMGLAGGLSTDTQYF. Full variable domain (missing parts from reference TRBV9 and TRBJ2-3): DSGVTQTPKHLITATGQRVTLRCSPRSGDLSVYWYQQSLDQGLQFLIQYYNGEERAKGNILERFSAQQFPDLHSELNLSSLELGDSALYFCAAMGLAGGLSTDTQYFGPGTRLTVL.

The gene calls are TRBV21-1 and TRBJ2-1; TRBD2 is taken as the D call from the table, unchecked against the DNA. TRBV21-1 is a recognized pseudogene. This CDR3 has 12 amino acids. DNA for the CDR3: TGTGCCAGCACAGACGGGGACAATGAGCAGTTCTTC. Encoded protein: CASTDGDNEQFF.

The chain couples TRBV19 to TRBJ2-2, with 7 nucleotides matching TRBD1. V trimming: 10 bases; J trimming: 2 bases; junction bases outside the gene matches: 7. Germline V gene lookup returns CDR1 LNHDA and CDR2 SQIVND (reference sequence). The CDR3 covers 14 residues. The CDR3 DNA sequence: TGTGCCACTACGGGACAGAGTAACACCGGGGAGCTGTTTTTT. It is translated as CATTGQSNTGELFF.